These 2 T cell receptor beta chains were all obtained from the same sample, sequenced in a study of tissue T cells after allogeneic stem cell transplantation. The assay was immunoSEQ multiplex PCR, and TCRdb's table has in-frame clones only and misses some. The repertoire includes about 48,000 clones, roughly 73% of them detected once, and around 0.5% sits in the top ten. Input material: sorted cells pooled from one or two spleens. The origin of the receptors is a pool of C57BL/6 mice in good health.

This clone was seen more than once but under ten times. Here the gene names and germline are mouse. The CDR3 end falls 1 residue outside the read, so it is completed with the germline J gene. This CDR3 is also generated by other DNA sequences in the sample. The rearrangement uses TRBV1 and TRBJ2-7; D remains ambiguous. Trimming pared 1 base from V and 7 bases from J, leaving 5 bases between. The length of the CDR3 is 11 residues. CDR1 and CDR2 from the germline V gene are NSQYPW and LRSPGD (reference sequence). Incomplete CDR3 DNA: TGCACCTGCAGTGCAGGGCCCGAACAGTAC. It is translated as CTCSAGPEQY. The full CDR3 is CTCSAGPEQYF.

Remarks on this clone: These gene names are mouse names. The CDR3 spells CASSGGGRYAEQFF. The DNA read from the CDR3 is TGTGCTAGCAGTGGGGGGGGTCGGTATGCTGAGCAGTTC. The rearrangement joins TRBV29 to TRBJ2-1; 7 positions agree with TRBD2. From the germline J gene comes the end of the CDR3, since the read stops 1 residue before it. Germline V lookup: CDR1 MSHET, CDR2 SYDVDS. This CDR3 spans 14 amino acids. The trim removed 5 bases at V and 4 bases at J, leaving 5 bases unmatched.